This paragraph covers one TCR beta chain sequence. This clonotype was counted at least ten times. Its antigen is unknown. No base quality values were provided; no much bigger clone lies one nucleotide off. This specimen comes from a study of regulatory T cells in long-lasting Graves disease (dated by TCRdb to about 2021). In the study overall: Patients with newly diagnosed Graves' disease had been on antithyroid drugs for under 3 months. This study used TCR sequencing and RNA sequencing of peripheral blood to compare persistent Graves' disease patients against newly diagnosed Graves' disease patients. The study was registered as a clinical trial and conducted in China. A total of around 35 samples underwent TCR sequencing: some 13 from persistent and approximately 20 from newly diagnosed Graves' disease patients. The full study reports these points: A larger number of public clonotypes was shared among persistent patients (about 2,700) than among newly diagnosed patients (around 870). Peripheral blood alone was examined, since thyroid tissue, which constituted the primary lesion, could not be accessed. Compared with newly diagnosed patients, patients with persistent Graves' disease had lower TCR Shannon entropy and fewer highly expanded clones, which suggests clonal expansion. Sequencing and analysis were restricted to the TCR beta chain. The authors noted that the small sample size was a limitation that may lower accuracy.

Taken with the paper, the label for time point translates to: newly diagnosed GD, antithyroid drugs for less than 3 months. RNA was extracted from PBMCs in TRIzol for both TCR sequencing and RNA sequencing. The diagnosis of Graves' disease was made according to American Thyroid Association guidelines. Patients were recruited from an endocrinology department in Xi'an, China. Each patient gave approximately 9 milliliters of peripheral blood, collected in an EDTA anticoagulant tube. Ficoll Paque Plus density gradient separation was used to isolate PBMCs, and no further T cell sorting was performed. An Agilent 2100 Bioanalyzer and agarose gel were used to assess RNA quality, and a NanoDrop 2000 was used to measure RNA concentration. Libraries came from multiplex PCR. These reads were obtained on an Illumina HiSeq 4000. TCR beta libraries were built with iRepertoire HTBI primers and Arm-PCR amplification of CDR3 regions. Before sequencing, the PCR products went through gel purification. In the source study's methods: A total of fewer than 65 TRBV and approximately 15 TRBJ segments were identified across samples and were used for gene usage analysis of CDR3 amino acid clonotypes. Filtered high-quality paired reads were merged into contigs using COPE and FqMerger. Contigs were aligned with BLAST to IMGT TRBV, TRBD and TRBJ reference genes, and CDR3 was defined per IMGT. Clonotypes above 0.1% frequency were classified as highly expanded clones. Shannon entropy served as the measure of repertoire diversity, while the Gini coefficient captured V-J evenness. Public clonotypes were defined as clonotypes shared by more than one individual. The raw public reads went through TCRdb reprocessing: fastp at Q25, MiXCR clone calling, in-frame beta chains kept. CDR3 protein sequences are deduplicated, and each keeps its most common genes and DNA. The V and J calls follow TCRdb's processing rather than the paper's. Recorded for this sample are 200,000 to 250,000 distinct CDR3 sequences; roughly a fifth of them occurred a single time. Around 11% of the sample is held by the ten biggest clonotypes.

These data also formed part of another study, on T cells in Graves' hyperthyroidism and ophthalmopathy. As the second study states: A patient counted as having stable Graves' hyperthyroidism if no progression to ophthalmopathy occurred over 18 months of follow-up. Hyperthyroidism patients were aged 18 to 65 years and newly diagnosed, with disease duration of less than 2 months. The study excluded patients with uncontrolled infections, other autoimmune diseases, pregnancy or lactation. Diagnoses relied on clinical symptoms, serum thyroxine and TRAb, thyroid ultrasound and orbital computed tomography. The TCR CDR3 was subjected to a first round of RT-PCR using the HTBI primer set and the Qiagen OneStep RT-PCR kit. Blood samples also contained most of the expanded thyroid clonotypes (frequency above 0.001), which suggests that blood repertoires may reflect thyroid immune responses. Ophthalmopathy was separated from stable hyperthyroidism by a 13 V-J signature model, with roughly 88% sensitivity and about 81% specificity obtained in cross-validation and 80%/75% obtained in testing. In validation, progression to ophthalmopathy was predicted by the model with 55% to 71% sensitivity and roughly 72% specificity, a median of about 6 months before onset. To identify distinguishing TCR V-J signatures, a discovery cohort of around 100 patients was used, comprising some 45 with Graves' ophthalmopathy and around 60 with stable Graves' hyperthyroidism. Whether ophthalmopathy could be predicted prospectively was tested in an independent validation cohort made up of under 20 hyperthyroidism patients plus 17 patients who later progressed to ophthalmopathy. The roughly 100 discovery patients were randomly divided into training and test sets at a 7:3 ratio. In addition, the study compared T-cell repertoires in thyroid tissue and in blood from six Graves' hyperthyroidism patients. Following sampling, methimazole starting at 30 mg daily was given to hyperthyroidism patients, and high-dose intravenous methylprednisolone was given to ophthalmopathy patients. Libraries were constructed in a second round of multiplex PCR, after which size selection and purification were carried out. Paired-end sequencing of the libraries was performed with 100 bp reads on an Illumina HiSeq2000. SOAPnuke was used to process the raw data, with reads discarded if the reads contained adapters or uncalled bases, had a mean Phred below 15, or lacked an exact constant-primer or identifier match. COPE v1.2.5 was used to merge high-quality paired reads, and clonotypes were defined as unique nucleotide sequences. Clonotypes were aligned to IMGT TRBV, TRBD and TRBJ reference segments using MiTCR v1.1. Analysis was restricted to V-J combinations with a frequency above 0.0001, which covered approximately 99% of repertoires. The TCS score was defined as F50 (clonal expansion) divided by E x V (chaos), with BLOSUM62-based TCRdist calculated between CDR3 peptides within each V-J. Welch's t-statistics and random forest reduced fewer than 600 V-J features to about 12, which were used in a naive Bayes classifier (R e1071). No statistical method was used to set the sample size in advance, and investigators knew the group allocation. According to the paper, TCR Vbeta CDR3 sequencing was carried out on approximately 140 peripheral blood samples, which came from around 43 ophthalmopathy, around 74 hyperthyroidism and approximately 17 progressor patients.

Material: peripheral blood mononuclear cells (PBMCs), obtained at new diagnosis, from a patient treated with antithyroid drugs. This TCR came from a woman aged 25 to 39 with Graves disease. Donor details come from another sample of the same person, matched by shared clones.

The DNA sequence is TGTGCCAGCAGTCGCTCCGGGACAGCTGAAAAACTGTTTTTT. The resulting protein is CASSRSGTAEKLFF. Recombination joined TRBV6-1 with TRBJ1-4; 7 of the junction bases match TRBD1. V has 5 bases trimmed and J has 7 bases trimmed; junction bases matching no gene number 7. The CDR3 measures 14 amino acids from cysteine to phenylalanine. Here the CDR3 DNA is all that survives: 42 bases in frame from base 1. The germline V gene provides CDR1 MNHNS and CDR2 SASEGT.